The text below deals with one T cell receptor (beta chain). Time point specified: week 3, after first cycle of checkpoint inhibitor. Germline CDR1 is MGHRA and CDR2 is YSYEKL. Trimming removed 1 base at V and 0 bases at J, with 3 bases between. There are 13 residues in the CDR3. TCRdb's copy holds only in-frame clones and misses some; the assay was immunoSEQ multiplex PCR. The sample has about 10,000 clones, around 82% seen once. The sample belongs to a study of blood T cell dynamics during melanoma immunotherapy. The sequence came from a human donor with melanoma. V gene TRBV4-1 combines with J gene TRBJ1-1; D is unresolved. This sample comprised blood, obtained from a patient treated with checkpoint blockade. CDR3 nucleotide sequence: TGCGCCAGCAGCCAAGGGGTGAACACTGAAGCTTTCTTT. Amino acid sequence: CASSQGVNTEAFF.